The 13 T cell receptor beta chains reported below all come from one sample, sequenced in a study of blood T cell repertoires in COVID-19. The repertoire was sequenced with immunoSEQ multiplex PCR; TCRdb's copy has only in-frame clones and lacks some. The sample contains 100,000 or so clones, almost 80% of which appear only once. Sample: peripheral blood. Receptors were obtained from a woman aged 70-85 years with acute or convalescent COVID-19.

This clone has only a few counts. This sequence joins TRBV18 and TRBJ1-1; the match to TRBD1 covers 10 bases. CDR3 length equals 12 residues. Germline V lookup: CDR1 KGHSH, CDR2 LQKENI. Unmatched junction bases numbered 2, after V lost 2 bases and J lost 11 bases. CDR3 loop: CASSPGQGVAFF. DNA for the CDR3: TGTGCCAGCTCACCAGGACAGGGGGTGGCTTTCTTT.

V usage is TRBV7-2 and J usage is TRBJ2-5; 11 bases line up with TRBD2. The CDR3 is 16 residues long. In germline, CDR1 is SGHTA, CDR2 FQGNSA. Germline trimming cut 4 bases from V and 4 bases from J; bases unmatched to any gene: 8. Written as DNA, the CDR3 is TGTGCCAGCAGCTGGACGACTAGCGGGGCGGGAGAGACCCAGTACTTC. The encoded protein is CASSWTTSGAGETQYF.

The chain has TRBV18 and TRBJ1-1; possibly TRBD1 for D (6 bases). CDR3 size: 14 residues. Germline loops: CDR1 KGHSH, CDR2 LQKENI. Trimming pared 8 bases from V and 6 bases from J, leaving 19 bases between. DNA of the CDR3: TGTGCCAGCGCCCGGGCGGGGAGGGGGTCTGAAGCTTTCTTT. As protein: CASARAGRGSEAFF.

The sample holds one count of this clone. This chain links TRBV6-6 with TRBJ1-1; D is uncertain. The CDR3 has 14 residues. CDR1 and CDR2 (germline): MNHNY, SVGAGI (reference sequence). With 2 bases removed from V and 3 bases from J, the gap between germline ends came to 10 bases. The DNA for the CDR3 is TGTGCCAGCAGTTACAACCCGAGGGACACTGAAGCTTTCTTT. The encoded protein is CASSYNPRDTEAFF.

This chain connects TRBV18 to TRBJ2-1; D possibly corresponds to TRBD1 (7 bases). This CDR3 is built from 16 residues. The germline V and J ends were trimmed by 1 base and 8 bases, with 18 bases remaining between them. Germline lookup yields CDR1 KGHSH and CDR2 LQKENI. The CDR3 protein is CASSPRPQGGPDEQFF. The CDR3 DNA reads as TGTGCCAGCTCACCACGTCCTCAGGGGGGCCCGGATGAGCAGTTCTTC.

This clone was seen more than once but under ten times. V gene TRBV30 combines with J gene TRBJ1-1; 12 positions agree with TRBD1. Germline trimming cut 3 bases from V and 10 bases from J; bases unmatched to any gene: 9. CDR1 GTSNPN and CDR2 SVGIG come from the germline V gene (reference sequence). This CDR3 is 14 amino acids long. CDR3 region: CAWRAGQGAVLAFF. CDR3 DNA: TGTGCCTGGAGGGCGGGACAGGGGGCAGTGTTAGCTTTCTTT.

The chain is built from TRBV6-1 and TRBJ1-2; TRBD1 is a possible D gene (5 bases). This CDR3 has 13 residues. The V end lost 1 base, the J end lost 12 bases, and 15 bases lay between the germline ends. The V gene's germline CDR1 is MNHNS and CDR2 SASEGT. The CDR3 DNA reads TGTGCCAGCAGTGAAGGCAGGGTCAGCCCAAACACCTTC. Translating gives CASSEGRVSPNTF.

The chain employs TRBV19 and TRBJ1-1, with D hard to call. This CDR3 region has 12 residues. Trimming removed 10 bases at V and 4 bases at J, with 13 bases between. Germline-derived CDR1 and CDR2 are LNHDA and SQIVND (reference sequence). This CDR3 reads CATSRQATEAFF. CDR3 in DNA: TGTGCCACCAGTCGTCAGGCCACTGAAGCTTTCTTT.

The rearrangement joins TRBV16 to TRBJ2-5; D perhaps matches TRBD1 (7 bases). V was pared by 6 bases and J by 4 bases, with 21 bases between. The CDR3 length is 16 residues. Germline values: CDR1 KGHSY, CDR2 FQNENV. This chain's CDR3 is CASSQDPGTAGETQYF. In DNA form, the CDR3 reads TGTGCCAGCAGTCAAGACCCCGGGACAGCGGGAGAGACCCAGTACTTC. The full variable domain, in which reference TRBV16 and TRBJ2-5 provide the parts outside the CDR3, is GEEVAQTPKHLVRGEGQKAKLYCAPIKGHSYVFWYQQVLKNEFKFLISFQNENVFDETGMPKERFSAKCLPNSPCSLEIQATKLEDSAVYFCASSQDPGTAGETQYFGPGTRLLVL.

For the CDR3, the DNA is TGTGCCGTACAACGTAGCGAGAACACTGAAGCTTTCTTT. It translates to CAVQRSENTEAFF. The chain has TRBV6-5 and TRBJ1-1, with D unresolved. V lost 11 bases to trimming and J lost 1 base, with 14 bases between them. Germline V lookup: CDR1 MNHEY, CDR2 SVGAGI. CDR3 size: 13 residues.

This clone came up once. The CDR3 DNA reads TGTGCCAGCAGCCAAGTCGGAGGGTCTAACTATGGCTACACCTTC. Amino acids: CASSQVGGSNYGYTF. The V call is TRBV3-1 (or the pseudogene TRBV3-2), the J call TRBJ1-2; D is uncertain. Germline lookup yields CDR1 LGHDT and CDR2 YNNKEL (reference sequence). This CDR3 is 15 amino acids long. Trimming cost V 1 base and J 0 bases, with 9 bases left between them.

V and J are TRBV9 and TRBJ2-2; D remains ambiguous. Germline V gene sequence: CDR1 SGDLS, CDR2 YYNGEE. V was pared by 4 bases and J by 4 bases, with 14 bases between. The CDR3 sequence is 15 residues long. The CDR3 DNA is TGTGCCAGCAGCCAACGCCTGACGGGCACCGGGGAGCTGTTTTTT. Translation: CASSQRLTGTGELFF.

This clone has just a few counts. The chain combines TRBV5-6 with TRBJ1-5; D is undetermined. Germline assignment: CDR1 SGHDT and CDR2 YYEEEE. The ends were cut back, 5 bases at V and 5 bases at J, with 14 bases in the middle. This CDR3 spans 14 amino acids. As DNA, the CDR3 is TGTGCCAGCAGGGAGTATACGAGGGATCAGCCCCAGCATTTT. It specifies CASREYTRDQPQHF.